Listed below are T cell receptor beta chains from one sample, sequenced in a study of T cell repertoires in cytomegalovirus infection. These TCRs are of unknown antigen specificity. One entry per CDR3 protein, called by TCRdb with MiXCR from the reads. The data show around 69,000 distinct CDR3 sequences, 20% to 25% seen once. The sequencing here drew on CD8+ T cells from cultured PBMCs, taken from culture after CMV antigen stimulation. The source of these receptors is a human donor in good health (CMV status not recorded). Some clones in this sample may be carry-over from other donors' samples. CDR3s include the opening cysteine and the closing phenylalanine or tryptophan. D genes are given only for firm matches. A row's size may be missing; if present it is once, few, many or a size class.

clone_size j_call d_call v_call cdr3_nt cdr3_aa
NA TRBJ2-2 NA TRBV7-6 TGTGCCAGCAGCTCGAGACAGCTAAACACCGGGGAGCTGTTTTTT CASSSRQLNTGELFF
NA TRBJ1-4 NA TRBV7-2 TGTGCCAGCAGCTTAGCGCTGGCTGCAACTAATGAAAAACTGTTTTTT CASSLALAATNEKLFF
NA TRBJ2-2 TRBD1 TRBV2 TGTGCCAGCACCAGAGGGACAGGGGGGATCGGGGAGCTGTTTTTT CASTRGTGGIGELFF
NA TRBJ1-5 NA TRBV12-3/TRBV12-4 TGTGCCAGCAGTCCAACAGGGATGACTTATCAGCCCCAGCATTTT CASSPTGMTYQPQHF
NA TRBJ1-5 TRBD1 TRBV2 TGTGCCAGCAGTGCCCCCCCAGGGGGTGGGAATCAGCCCCAGCATTTT CASSAPPGGGNQPQHF
NA TRBJ2-5 NA TRBV6-1 TGTGCCAGCAGTGAAACTAAAGACAACCAAGAGACCCAGTACTTC CASSETKDNQETQYF
few TRBJ2-3 TRBD2 TRBV27 TGTGCCAGCAGCTGGACGGCGGGGGCAGATACGCAGTATTTT CASSWTAGADTQYF
few TRBJ2-4 NA TRBV11-2 TGTGCCAGCAGCTACATAACAGAAGCCAAAAACATTCAGTACTTC CASSYITEAKNIQYF
NA TRBJ1-1 NA TRBV28 TGTGCCAGCAGCACAGGGAGCATGAACACTGAAGCTTTCTTT CASSTGSMNTEAFF
few TRBJ2-5 TRBD2 TRBV12-3/TRBV12-4 TGTGCCAGCACCCCGGGAGCGGGGGGATACCAAGAGACCCAGTACTTC CASTPGAGGYQETQYF
NA TRBJ2-3 TRBD2 TRBV6-6 TGTGCCAGCAGTAGCAGCGGGGGAGTCACAGATACGCAGTATTTT CASSSSGGVTDTQYF
few TRBJ1-5 NA TRBV15 TGTGCCACCAGCAGAGATCGGGCAGGAGGCCAGCCCCAGCATTTT CATSRDRAGGQPQHF
few TRBJ1-1 NA TRBV20-1 TGCAGTGCTAGAGGTGCGACGGAAACTGAAGCTTTCTTT CSARGATETEAFF
NA TRBJ2-3 NA TRBV10-3 TGTGCCATCAGGGGAGGTTGGGATACGCAGTATTTT CAIRGGWDTQYF
few TRBJ2-1 NA TRBV7-2 TGTGCCAGCAGCTTAGTAGATGAGCAGTTCTTC CASSLVDEQFF
NA TRBJ2-1 TRBD1 TRBV6-2/TRBV6-3 TGTGCCAGCAGCCCTAACAGGGGGCGAGGTAATGAGCAGTTCTTC CASSPNRGRGNEQFF
many TRBJ2-5 NA TRBV7-7 TGTGCCAGCAGCTTGGGACCCGTGGAGACCCAGTACTTC CASSLGPVETQYF
few TRBJ2-7 TRBD1 TRBV6-2/TRBV6-3 TGTGCCAGCAGTTCCAGTTTAATCCGGGACAGGGATTCCTACGAGCAGTACTTC CASSSSLIRDRDSYEQYF
NA TRBJ1-1 NA TRBV28 TGTGCCAACTCCAGGGTGGAGGACACTGAAGCTTTCTTT CANSRVEDTEAFF
few TRBJ2-1 NA TRBV5-6 TGTGCCAGCAGCTTGTTGATGGACAGCTACAATGAGCAGTTCTTC CASSLLMDSYNEQFF
NA TRBJ2-1 TRBD1 TRBV6-5 TGTGCCAGCAGTTACTCGGGACAGGGGTACTACAATGAGCAGTTCTTC CASSYSGQGYYNEQFF
NA TRBJ1-1 NA TRBV13 TGTGCCAGCAGCTTATTCCGAGGGGGGGAGAACACTGAAGCTTTCTTT CASSLFRGGENTEAFF
many TRBJ1-5 NA TRBV19 TGTGCCAGTAGTATCGGCGGACGTGACCAGCCCCAGCATTTT CASSIGGRDQPQHF
NA TRBJ1-2 TRBD1 TRBV7-2 TGTGCCAGCAGCCCCAGGGGGTACATCGAAGGCTACACCTTC CASSPRGYIEGYTF
NA TRBJ2-7 NA TRBV28 TGTGCCAGCATTCCTCGGAACTCCTACGAGCAGTACTTC CASIPRNSYEQYF
many TRBJ2-7 NA TRBV4-1 TGCGCCAGCAGCCCCAACTACGGGCAAGGATACGAGCAGTACTTC CASSPNYGQGYEQYF
NA TRBJ2-3 TRBD1 TRBV6-6 TGTGCCAGCAGTTACAAGGGGGCCGGGACAGATACGCAGTATTTT CASSYKGAGTDTQYF
few TRBJ1-1 NA TRBV15 TGTGCCACCAGCAGAGATCTGGGTCTGAACACTGAAGCTTTCTTT CATSRDLGLNTEAFF
NA TRBJ2-1 NA TRBV2 TGTGCCAGCAGTGAATACTTCCCATTTATGAGTGAGCAGTTCTTC CASSEYFPFMSEQFF
NA TRBJ2-7 NA TRBV7-9 TGTGCCAGCAGCCCAGAGGGGGAGGTTGGGGAGCAGTACTTC CASSPEGEVGEQYF
NA TRBJ2-5 NA TRBV7-6 TGTGCCAGCAGTAATCGGGACACTGGGGGCGGAGAGACCCAGTACTTC CASSNRDTGGGETQYF
NA TRBJ2-7 NA TRBV19 TGTGCCAGTAGTCTAACCTCGGGACCCTACGAGCAGTACTTC CASSLTSGPYEQYF
once TRBJ2-7 TRBD1 TRBV7-2 TGTGCCAGCAGCGCGGGACAGGGGGCCTACGAGCAGTACTTC CASSAGQGAYEQYF
many TRBJ2-7 NA TRBV7-6 TGTGCCAGCAGCTTAGCGGCCAGAAGGAGCCCCTACGAGCAGTACTTC CASSLAARRSPYEQYF
few TRBJ2-1 NA TRBV7-6 TGTGCCAGCAGTTCAGGCGGAGTTTCCTACAATGAGCAGTTCTTC CASSSGGVSYNEQFF
few TRBJ2-3 TRBD1 TRBV27 TGTGCCAGCAGTTTATCACCATTAAGCACAGGGGTTCCGTCGGATACGCAGTATTTT CASSLSPLSTGVPSDTQYF
NA TRBJ2-2 TRBD1 TRBV12-3/TRBV12-4 TGTGCCAGCAGAGAAGGACAGGGGTCCGGGGAGCTGTTTTTT CASREGQGSGELFF
NA TRBJ2-7 NA TRBV12-3/TRBV12-4 TGTGCCAGCAGTGGGCCTCGATACGAGCAGTACTTC CASSGPRYEQYF
NA TRBJ2-7 NA TRBV20-1 TGCAGTGCTAGAGACATCAGGGAGACGACTTACGAGCAGTACTTC CSARDIRETTYEQYF
few TRBJ2-7 TRBD1 TRBV28 TGTGCCAGCAGCCTCCTCGACAGGGGGCCCGAGCAGTACTTC CASSLLDRGPEQYF
few TRBJ2-7 TRBD1 TRBV12-3/TRBV12-4 TGTGCCAGCAGTTTAGGGGACAGGGGGTACGAGCAGTACTTC CASSLGDRGYEQYF
few TRBJ2-7 NA TRBV12-3/TRBV12-4 TGTGCCAGCAGTTCCCCGGGGTTTTCCTACGAGCAGTACTTC CASSSPGFSYEQYF
few TRBJ2-7 NA TRBV7-2 TGTGCCAGTCGGGGGCAGGGAAAGTTTGGGTACGAGCAGTACTTC CASRGQGKFGYEQYF
NA TRBJ1-4 NA TRBV6-1 TGTGCCAGCAGTCAAGGGTATGGTAATGAAAAACTGTTTTTT CASSQGYGNEKLFF
NA TRBJ1-1 NA TRBV12-3/TRBV12-4 TGTGCCAGCAGTGGGCGTGGGGGCAAGGCTGAAGCTTTCTTT CASSGRGGKAEAFF
NA TRBJ2-3 NA TRBV12-3/TRBV12-4 TGTGCCAGCAGTTTTCCTGGGACGGGCACAGATACGCAGTATTTT CASSFPGTGTDTQYF
NA TRBJ2-1 NA TRBV7-8 TGTGCCAGCAGCGCATATCGGGGCAGCTCCTACAATGAGCAGTTCTTC CASSAYRGSSYNEQFF
NA TRBJ1-1 NA TRBV7-9 TGTGCCAGCAGTGGAACACCTTCGAACACTGAAGCTTTCTTT CASSGTPSNTEAFF
once TRBJ2-3 NA TRBV2 TGTGCCAGCAGTGAGGAAGGGGAAAGAACAGATACGCAGTATTTT CASSEEGERTDTQYF
NA TRBJ2-7 NA TRBV13 TGTGCCAGCAGTTTGGGACTGGACGAGCAGTACTTC CASSLGLDEQYF
NA TRBJ2-7 NA TRBV12-3/TRBV12-4 TGTGCCAGCAGCCTTAATACCTACGAGCAGTACTTC CASSLNTYEQYF
few TRBJ2-1 TRBD2 TRBV6-2/TRBV6-3 TGTGCCAGCAGTTACAGAGAGGATTCGGCTAGCGGGGGCCGGAGCTCCTACAATGAGCAGTTCTTC CASSYREDSASGGRSSYNEQFF
few TRBJ2-7 NA TRBV7-8 TGTGCCAGCACCTCTGAACGGTCGAGCTACGAGCAGTACTTC CASTSERSSYEQYF
NA TRBJ2-7 TRBD1 TRBV6-4 TGTGCCAGCAGTGCTCCGGACAGGATGCCCACCTACGAGCAGTACTTC CASSAPDRMPTYEQYF
once TRBJ2-1 TRBD2 TRBV10-3 TGTGCCACCAGTGAGCGGGGGGCTAATGAGCAGTTCTTC CATSERGANEQFF
few TRBJ1-1 TRBD1 TRBV7-6 TGTGCCAGCAGCTTAGCAGGGGGCGGGAGCCCTGGCGGAGCTTTCTTT CASSLAGGGSPGGAFF
NA TRBJ1-4 NA TRBV12-3/TRBV12-4 TGTGCCAGCAGTTTAGCTGAAAAACTGTTTTTT CASSLAEKLFF
NA TRBJ2-1 NA TRBV7-3 TGTGCCAGCAGCTTAATGGCGGCTTCCTCCTACAATGAGCAGTTCTTC CASSLMAASSYNEQFF